Below are 17 T cell receptor beta chains sequenced from a single sample in a study of cytomegalovirus exposure and HLA in healthy donors. Both 60 Vbeta primers and 13 Jbeta primers went into the PCR. Sequencing used immunoSEQ multiplex PCR; TCRdb keeps in-frame clones, though not all of them. The sample contains about 120,000 clones, 65% to 80% of which appear only once. Specimen: PBMCs. The receptors here all came from a female donor in good health and CMV-seronegative.

Here the CDR3 reads CASSEQENTEAFF. In DNA, the CDR3 is TGTGCCAGCAGTGAACAGGAGAACACTGAAGCTTTCTTT. This chain links TRBV2 with TRBJ1-1, with D uncertain. The CDR3 consists of 13 residues. Germline loops: CDR1 SNHLY, CDR2 FYNNEI. Trimming pared 2 bases from V and 1 base from J, leaving 5 bases between.

The chain uses TRBV2 and TRBJ1-5, with 9 positions matching TRBD1. The germline gives CDR1 SNHLY, CDR2 FYNNEI. The CDR3 loop spans 18 amino acids. V gave up 4 bases and J gave up 3 bases; unmatched junction bases: 13. Here the CDR3 DNA reads TGTGCCAGCAGTGGGCCTCGGACAGGGGTTAATAACAATCAGCCCCAGCATTTT. It specifies CASSGPRTGVNNNQPQHF.

As concerns this clone: The junction and the germline gene differ at one end; a read error may be behind it. The V gene is TRBV7-9, the J gene TRBJ1-2, with 7 bases fitting TRBD1. The CDR3 runs 15 residues. CDR1 and CDR2 from the germline V gene are SEHNR and FQNEAQ (reference sequence). CDR3 residues: CSSSLNPDRVGGYTF. The CDR3 DNA reads as TGTTCCAGCAGCTTAAATCCCGACAGGGTCGGCGGCTACACCTTC.

CDR3 region: CASRYAQEYSYEQYF. The DNA of the CDR3 is TGCGCCAGCAGGTACGCACAGGAGTACTCCTACGAGCAGTACTTC. The genes are TRBV5-1 and TRBJ2-5; possibly TRBD1 for D (5 bases). The end of the DNA aligns better with TRBJ2-7, so the J call may be wrong. Germline values: CDR1 SGHRS, CDR2 YFSETQ. The CDR3 consists of 15 residues.

This clone was seen a handful of times. V and J are TRBV4-3 and TRBJ1-1, with D perhaps TRBD1 (5 bases). V lost 0 bases and J lost 5, with 10 bases in between. Germline V gives CDR1 LGHNA, CDR2 YSLEER. This CDR3 comprises 14 residues. The CDR3 loop reads CASSQDLGGTEAFF. CDR3 nucleotide sequence: TGCGCCAGCAGCCAAGATTTGGGGGGGACTGAAGCTTTCTTT.

This clone appeared once. The genes are TRBV7-9 and TRBJ1-4, with D uncertain. V shed 4 bases and J shed 10 bases, with 10 bases lying between them. Germline-derived CDR1 and CDR2 are SEHNR and FQNEAQ (reference sequence). The CDR3 runs 12 residues. The CDR3 protein is CASSSAKIKLFF. CDR3 nucleotides: TGTGCCAGCAGCTCCGCTAAAATAAAACTGTTTTTT.

V gene TRBV5-4 combines with J gene TRBJ1-6, with 7 bases identical to TRBD1. V was pared by 4 bases and J by 8 bases, with 6 bases of the junction left unmatched. In germline, CDR1 is SGHNT, CDR2 YYREEE (reference sequence). This CDR3 is built from 14 residues. The CDR3 nucleotides are TGTGCCAGCAGCCTACGACAGGGCCATTCACCCCTCCACTTT. Its translation is CASSLRQGHSPLHF. The variable domain in full, completed from reference TRBV5-4 and TRBJ1-6, reads ETGVTQSPTHLIKTRGQQVTLRCSSQSGHNTVSWYQQALGQGPQFIFQYYREEENGRGNFPPRFSGLQFPNYSSELNVNALELDDSALYLCASSLRQGHSPLHFGNGTRLTVT.

The chain combines TRBV5-3 with TRBJ1-2; 7 bases fit TRBD1. TRBV5-3 counts as an open reading frame of uncertain function. The V segment lost 9 bases and the J segment 4 bases; nucleotides outside the gene matches: 9. This CDR3 comprises 13 residues. CDR3 amino acids: CAKTPGQRYGYTF. For the CDR3, the DNA is TGTGCCAAAACCCCGGGACAGCGCTATGGCTACACCTTC.

The chain joins TRBV7-2 to TRBJ2-3, with D possibly TRBD2 on 5 matching bases. The CDR3 is made up of 14 amino acids. Germline V gene sequence: CDR1 SGHTA, CDR2 FQGNSA. Trimming cost V 2 bases and J 3 bases, with 9 bases left between them. The CDR3 DNA reads as TGTGCCAGCAGCTTACCAGCGGTTACAGATACGCAGTATTTT. Its translation is CASSLPAVTDTQYF. Filled out from reference TRBV7-2 and TRBJ2-3, the complete variable domain reads GAGVSQSPSNKVTEKGKDVELRCDPISGHTALYWYRQSLGQGLEFLIYFQGNSAPDKSGLPSDRFSAERTGGSVSTLTIQRTQQEDSAVYLCASSLPAVTDTQYFGPGTRLTVL.

The genes are TRBV7-2 and TRBJ2-3, with 8 positions matching TRBD1. The CDR3 sequence is 15 residues long. Germline values: CDR1 SGHTA, CDR2 FQGNSA. V shed 4 bases, J shed 0 bases, and the junction held 3 bases outside the gene matches. The CDR3 is CASSSYRGSTDTQYF. CDR3 in DNA: TGTGCCAGCAGCTCCTACAGGGGGAGCACAGATACGCAGTATTTT.

The chain links TRBV2 to TRBJ2-1; TRBD2 is a possible D gene (6 bases). Trimming took off 7 bases at V and 6 bases at J, with 10 bases between the two ends. There are 12 residues in the CDR3. The germline CDR1 and CDR2 sequences are SNHLY and FYNNEI. The CDR3 nucleotides are TGTGCCAGCATTACGGGGGTCAATGAGCAGTTCTTC. It encodes CASITGVNEQFF.

This clone was detected a few times. The rearrangement uses TRBV5-1 and TRBJ2-3, with 8 nucleotides matching TRBD2. The CDR3 has 16 residues. Looked up from germline, CDR1 is SGHRS and CDR2 is YFSETQ. The V gene end was trimmed by 1 base and the J gene end by 2 bases; junction bases not matched to a gene: 6. The CDR3 bases are TGCGCCAGCAGCTTGATCGGGGGGGTCATCACAGATACGCAGTATTTT. It specifies CASSLIGGVITDTQYF. Based on the CDR3 plus reference TRBV5-1 and TRBJ2-3, the full variable domain is KAGVTQTPRYLIKTRGQQVTLSCSPISGHRSVSWYQQTPGQGLQFLFEYFSETQRNKGNFPGRFSGRQFSNSRSEMNVSTLELGDSALYLCASSLIGGVITDTQYFGPGTRLTVL.

The chain couples TRBV5-4 to TRBJ1-1; D may be TRBD1 (5 bases). CDR1 SGHNT and CDR2 YYREEE come from the germline V gene (reference sequence). The CDR3 length is 13 residues. V lost 5 bases and J lost 1, with 9 bases in between. CDR3 in amino acids: CASRGRGNTEAFF. The CDR3 nucleotides read TGTGCCAGCAGAGGGAGGGGGAACACTGAAGCTTTCTTT.

V is TRBV4-3 and J is TRBJ2-5; possibly TRBD1 for D (6 bases). The germline gives CDR1 LGHNA, CDR2 YSLEER. Trimming took off 1 base at V and 5 bases at J, with 14 bases between the two ends. This CDR3 comprises 15 residues. CDR3 sequence (DNA): TGCGCCAGCAGCCAAGGAACAGGGACGGCGGAGACCCAGTACTTC. Translating it yields CASSQGTGTAETQYF.

The gene calls are TRBV30 and TRBJ2-5, with TRBD2 matching over 9 bases. With 0 bases clipped from V and 5 bases from J, the junction kept 4 bases outside the gene matches. Germline values: CDR1 GTSNPN, CDR2 SVGIG (reference sequence). The CDR3 runs 14 residues. CDR3 in DNA: TGTGCCTGGAGTGTAGGCGGGGGGGCCGAGACCCAGTACTTC. Its translation: CAWSVGGGAETQYF.

About this clone itself: It is likely a read error, because the conserved phenylalanine at the end of the CDR3 is missing. This chain uses TRBV27 with TRBJ1-2, with D perhaps TRBD1 (5 bases). The V gene lost 0 bases and the J gene lost 8 bases, with 13 bases spanning the gap. Germline V gives CDR1 MNHEY, CDR2 SMNVEV (reference sequence). This CDR3 is 14 amino acids long. CDR3 nucleotides: TGTGCCAGCAGTTTATCGGGGGGAGGGCCCGGCTACACCCTC. As protein: CASSLSGGGPGYTL.

The V gene is TRBV5-5, the J gene TRBJ1-5, with D perhaps matching TRBD1 (6 bases). Trimming removed 4 bases from V and 6 bases from J, with 17 bases in between. Germline V gene lookup returns CDR1 SGHKS and CDR2 YYEKEE (reference sequence). This CDR3 is built from 15 residues. The CDR3 DNA reads as TGTGCCAGCAGCGCTAGCCGGCAGGGGCTTCAGCCCCAGCATTTT. Residues: CASSASRQGLQPQHF.